This TCR beta chain was documented in a study of T cells after yellow fever vaccination. Findings and caveats of the study: The booster saw the reappearance of most primary-vaccination clones (roughly 97% CD4, around 88% CD8). Abundant bulk-derived clonotypes could contaminate FACS-sorted repertoires.

The germline V and J ends were trimmed by 10 bases and 7 bases, with 19 bases remaining between them. CDR1 and CDR2 (germline): SEHNR, FQNEAQ (reference sequence). The CDR3 is 13 residues long. This clonotype was observed a few times. The antigen remains unidentified. Each CDR3 protein gets one entry after TCRdb re-called the 5' RACE reads with MiXCR. The sample consists of around 310,000 distinct CDR3 sequences, 8.5% to 10% of them appearing once. V is TRBV7-9 and J is TRBJ1-1; perhaps TRBD1 as D (6 bases). The origin of this receptor is a man aged 18 to 35 who received the YFV17D yellow fever vaccine. Here the sequenced sample was PBMCs, taken on the day of the first yellow fever vaccination. Here the CDR3 reads CAIRHGTSIEAFF. CDR3 in DNA: TGTGCCATACGTCACGGGACAAGCATTGAAGCTTTCTTT.